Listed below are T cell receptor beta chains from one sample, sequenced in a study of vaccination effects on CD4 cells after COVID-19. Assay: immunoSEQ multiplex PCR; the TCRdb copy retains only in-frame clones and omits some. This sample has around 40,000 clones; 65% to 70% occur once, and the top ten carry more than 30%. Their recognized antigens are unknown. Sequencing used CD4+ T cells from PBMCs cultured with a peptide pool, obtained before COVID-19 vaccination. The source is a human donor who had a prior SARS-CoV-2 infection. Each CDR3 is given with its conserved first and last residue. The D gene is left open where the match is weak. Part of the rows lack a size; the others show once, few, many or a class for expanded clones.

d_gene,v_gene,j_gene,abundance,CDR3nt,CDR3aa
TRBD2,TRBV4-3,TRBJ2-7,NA,TGCGCCAGCAGCCAAGATTTTGGGACTAAAATCTACGAGCAGTACTTC,CASSQDFGTKIYEQYF
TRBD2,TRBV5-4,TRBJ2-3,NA,TGTGCCAGCAGCTCCCCGACTAGCGGGGGGTTGACAGATACGCAGTATTTT,CASSSPTSGGLTDTQYF
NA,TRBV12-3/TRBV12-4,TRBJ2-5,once,TGTGCCAGCAGTTTTTACTCGGGGGAGACCCAGTACTTC,CASSFYSGETQYF
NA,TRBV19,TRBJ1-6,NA,TGTGCCAGTAGTAGTGACTGGGAGAGCTCACCCCTCCACTTT,CASSSDWESSPLHF
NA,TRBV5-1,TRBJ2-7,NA,TGCGCCAGCAGCTTTGGCCCTACCCCTGCCGAGCAGTACTTC,CASSFGPTPAEQYF
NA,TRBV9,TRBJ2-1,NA,TGTGCCAGCACTTCCGGGCCCCAGGCCCGTGAGCAGTTCTTC,CASTSGPQAREQFF
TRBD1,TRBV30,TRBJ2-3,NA,TGTGCCTGGAGTAAAGAGCGACAGGGGACAGATACGCAGTATTTT,CAWSKERQGTDTQYF
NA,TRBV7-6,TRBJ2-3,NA,TGTGCCAGCAGCTTTGGCACAGTCACTAGCACAGATACGCAGTATTTT,CASSFGTVTSTDTQYF
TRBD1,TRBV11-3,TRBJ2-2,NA,TGTGCCAGCACCCGTTATGGACAGGGGTTAGGCACCGGGGAGCTGTTTTTT,CASTRYGQGLGTGELFF
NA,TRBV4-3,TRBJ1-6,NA,TGCGCCAGCAGCCAAAACCGACAAGATAATTCACCCCTCCACTTT,CASSQNRQDNSPLHF
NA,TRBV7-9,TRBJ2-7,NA,TGTGCCAGCAGCTCGGGGTCGGCGGCTTGGGAGCAGTACTTC,CASSSGSAAWEQYF
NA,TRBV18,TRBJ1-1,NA,TGTGCCAGCTCGCAGACGGATATGAACACTGAAGCTTTCTTT,CASSQTDMNTEAFF
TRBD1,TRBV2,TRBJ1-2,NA,TGTGCCAGCACCAAAGGACAGGGGATTTTCTATGGCTACACCTTC,CASTKGQGIFYGYTF
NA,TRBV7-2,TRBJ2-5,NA,TGTGCCAGCACCCTAGGGGGGTCAAGCCGGGAGACCCAGTACTTC,CASTLGGSSRETQYF
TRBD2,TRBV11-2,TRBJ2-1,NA,TGTGCCAGCACCACGGGGCTTCGCGGGGGGTCCTACAATGAGCAGTTCTTC,CASTTGLRGGSYNEQFF